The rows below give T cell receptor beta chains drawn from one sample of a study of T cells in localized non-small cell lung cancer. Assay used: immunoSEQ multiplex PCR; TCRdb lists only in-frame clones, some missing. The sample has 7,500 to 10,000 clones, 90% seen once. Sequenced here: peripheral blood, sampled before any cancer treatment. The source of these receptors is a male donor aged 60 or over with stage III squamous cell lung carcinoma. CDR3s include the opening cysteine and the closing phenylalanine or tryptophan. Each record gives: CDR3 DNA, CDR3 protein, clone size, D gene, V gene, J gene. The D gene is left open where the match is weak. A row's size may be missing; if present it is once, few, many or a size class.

cdr3_nt: TGTGCCAGCAGTCAAACCCGACAGGGGTCCGGGGAGCTGTTTTTT
cdr3_aa: CASSQTRQGSGELFF
clone_size: .
d_call: TRBD1
v_call: TRBV6-1
j_call: TRBJ2-2

cdr3_nt: TGTGCCAGCACCCGAGGGGGGAACACCGGGGAGCTGTTTTTT
cdr3_aa: CASTRGGNTGELFF
clone_size: .
d_call: .
v_call: TRBV27
j_call: TRBJ2-2

cdr3_nt: TGTGCCAGCAGCGTAGCTCGGGGTAATGAGCAGTTCTTC
cdr3_aa: CASSVARGNEQFF
clone_size: .
d_call: .
v_call: TRBV9
j_call: TRBJ2-1

cdr3_nt: TGTGCCAGTAAGGTAGTGGGGGCGGATGAAAAACTGTTTTTT
cdr3_aa: CASKVVGADEKLFF
clone_size: .
d_call: .
v_call: TRBV19
j_call: TRBJ1-4

cdr3_nt: TGTGCCAGCAGTTCACATGGGGGAGTTACTGAAGCTTTCTTT
cdr3_aa: CASSSHGGVTEAFF
clone_size: .
d_call: .
v_call: TRBV25-1
j_call: TRBJ1-1

cdr3_nt: TGTGCCACCAGACAGGGGGCTGACTATGGCTACACCTTC
cdr3_aa: CATRQGADYGYTF
clone_size: .
d_call: TRBD1
v_call: TRBV19
j_call: TRBJ1-2

cdr3_nt: TGTGCCAGCAGTGAAAGGGGGTTTGGGAATCAGCCCCAGCATTTT
cdr3_aa: CASSERGFGNQPQHF
clone_size: .
d_call: .
v_call: TRBV6-1
j_call: TRBJ1-5

cdr3_nt: TGCGCCAGCAGCTGGGGCGGGAGAGCTTGGAACACCGGGGAGCTGTTTTTT
cdr3_aa: CASSWGGRAWNTGELFF
clone_size: .
d_call: TRBD2
v_call: TRBV5-1
j_call: TRBJ2-2

cdr3_nt: TGTGCCAGCAGCCTCCCTGGCGGGGGCGCCCGGAAGTTCCATGAGCAGTTCTTC
cdr3_aa: CASSLPGGGARKFHEQFF
clone_size: .
d_call: .
v_call: TRBV5-5
j_call: TRBJ2-1

cdr3_nt: TGTGCCATCAGTGACCTCAAAGACAGTGGCGCTGAAGCTTTCTTT
cdr3_aa: CAISDLKDSGAEAFF
clone_size: .
d_call: .
v_call: TRBV10-3
j_call: TRBJ1-1

cdr3_nt: TGTGCCAGCAGTTTATCACCAGGACTAATGAACACTGAAGCTTTCTTT
cdr3_aa: CASSLSPGLMNTEAFF
clone_size: .
d_call: .
v_call: TRBV27
j_call: TRBJ1-1

cdr3_nt: TGTGCCAGTAGTATTTTGAGCGGCCCCCACAACACTGAAGCTTTCTTT
cdr3_aa: CASSILSGPHNTEAFF
clone_size: .
d_call: .
v_call: TRBV19
j_call: TRBJ1-1

cdr3_nt: TGTGCCAGCAGCTGGGACAGGGGAATCGACGAGCAGTACTTC
cdr3_aa: CASSWDRGIDEQYF
clone_size: .
d_call: TRBD1
v_call: TRBV11-2
j_call: TRBJ2-7

cdr3_nt: TGTGCCATCAGTGAGCCCGAGAACACTGAAGCTTTCTTT
cdr3_aa: CAISEPENTEAFF
clone_size: .
d_call: .
v_call: TRBV10-3
j_call: TRBJ1-1

cdr3_nt: TGTGCCAGTAGTTTTGTCACGAGCAATCAGCCCCAGCATTTT
cdr3_aa: CASSFVTSNQPQHF
clone_size: .
d_call: .
v_call: TRBV19
j_call: TRBJ1-5

cdr3_nt: TGTGCCAGCAGCTTAATTTCCCTACAGGGGGCCGGAAGCATGAACACTGAAGCTTTCTTT
cdr3_aa: CASSLISLQGAGSMNTEAFF
clone_size: .
d_call: TRBD1
v_call: TRBV7-3
j_call: TRBJ1-1

cdr3_nt: TGTGCCAGCAGGTTCCTAGCGGGGGGTACAGATACGCAGTATTTT
cdr3_aa: CASRFLAGGTDTQYF
clone_size: .
d_call: TRBD2
v_call: TRBV27
j_call: TRBJ2-3

cdr3_nt: TGTGCCAGCAGTTACGGTGGGGTTGGCAATCAGCCCCAGCATTTT
cdr3_aa: CASSYGGVGNQPQHF
clone_size: .
d_call: .
v_call: TRBV6-5
j_call: TRBJ1-5

cdr3_nt: TGTGCCAGCAGCCATGGGGGGGCCGGGGAGACCCAGTACTTC
cdr3_aa: CASSHGGAGETQYF
clone_size: .
d_call: .
v_call: TRBV11-1
j_call: TRBJ2-5

cdr3_nt: TGTGCCAGCAGTGAAGGGGCAGGGAGCCAAGAGACCCAGTACTTC
cdr3_aa: CASSEGAGSQETQYF
clone_size: once
d_call: .
v_call: TRBV6-4
j_call: TRBJ2-5

cdr3_nt: TGTGCCAGCTCACCCGCCCCGGAGGATGAGCAGTTCTTC
cdr3_aa: CASSPAPEDEQFF
clone_size: .
d_call: .
v_call: TRBV18
j_call: TRBJ2-1

cdr3_nt: TGTGCCAGCAGCTTAGGGGAGGGGGACGGCTACACCTTC
cdr3_aa: CASSLGEGDGYTF
clone_size: .
d_call: .
v_call: TRBV7-2
j_call: TRBJ1-2

cdr3_nt: TGTGCCAGCAGCTCTGGACAGGGGGCCATAAATGAAAAACTGTTTTTT
cdr3_aa: CASSSGQGAINEKLFF
clone_size: .
d_call: TRBD1
v_call: TRBV7-9
j_call: TRBJ1-4

cdr3_nt: TGTGCCAGCAGCTTGAGTGGTGGGGGACGCACAGATACGCAGTATTTT
cdr3_aa: CASSLSGGGRTDTQYF
clone_size: .
d_call: .
v_call: TRBV5-5
j_call: TRBJ2-3

cdr3_nt: TGTGCCAGCAGCGTAGACCATTTCACTGGGGGCGAGCAGTACTTC
cdr3_aa: CASSVDHFTGGEQYF
clone_size: .
d_call: .
v_call: TRBV9
j_call: TRBJ2-7

cdr3_nt: TGCGCCAGCAGCTTTACAGGGTTTAACTCTGCTGGAAACACCATATATTTT
cdr3_aa: CASSFTGFNSAGNTIYF
clone_size: .
d_call: .
v_call: TRBV5-1
j_call: TRBJ1-3

cdr3_nt: TGTGCCAGCAGCAACCTGGATACGCAGTATTTT
cdr3_aa: CASSNLDTQYF
clone_size: .
d_call: .
v_call: TRBV7-3
j_call: TRBJ2-3

cdr3_nt: TGTGCCAGCTGCTATTCCAGATCCTATGGCTACACCTTC
cdr3_aa: CASCYSRSYGYTF
clone_size: few
d_call: .
v_call: TRBV28
j_call: TRBJ1-2

cdr3_nt: TGTGCCAGCAGCTTACGATCTAGCGTAACCACCGGGGAGCTGTTTTTT
cdr3_aa: CASSLRSSVTTGELFF
clone_size: .
d_call: .
v_call: TRBV7-8
j_call: TRBJ2-2

cdr3_nt: TGTGCCTCCTGTGGGGCCAATTCACCCCTCCACTTT
cdr3_aa: CASCGANSPLHF
clone_size: .
d_call: .
v_call: TRBV10-3
j_call: TRBJ1-6

cdr3_nt: TGTGCAAGTCGCTCCCGGGTCACGGGACTAGCGGGGGGGACGACCTACAATGAGCAGTTCTTC
cdr3_aa: CASRSRVTGLAGGTTYNEQFF
clone_size: .
d_call: .
v_call: TRBV12-2
j_call: TRBJ2-1

cdr3_nt: TGCGCCAGCAGCTTGGGAGCGGGGGGGCCCGGGGAGCAGTACTTC
cdr3_aa: CASSLGAGGPGEQYF
clone_size: .
d_call: TRBD2
v_call: TRBV5-1
j_call: TRBJ2-7

cdr3_nt: TGCGCCAGCAGCGCTTCAGGGAAGGGCAACACTGAAGCTTTCTTT
cdr3_aa: CASSASGKGNTEAFF
clone_size: once
d_call: .
v_call: TRBV5-1
j_call: TRBJ1-1

cdr3_nt: TGTGCCAGCAGTTTTAATACTCAGTCATCCTACGAGCAGTACTTC
cdr3_aa: CASSFNTQSSYEQYF
clone_size: once
d_call: .
v_call: TRBV28
j_call: TRBJ2-7

cdr3_nt: TGTGCCATCAGGGAAGACGGAAGCTCCTACGAGCAGTACTTC
cdr3_aa: CAIREDGSSYEQYF
clone_size: .
d_call: .
v_call: TRBV10-3
j_call: TRBJ2-7

cdr3_nt: TGCGCCAGCAGCTTGGAGGGGGAATATGGCTACACCTTC
cdr3_aa: CASSLEGEYGYTF
clone_size: .
d_call: .
v_call: TRBV5-6
j_call: TRBJ1-2

cdr3_nt: TGTGCCAGCAGTGAATTTAGCGGGGGGCAAGAGACCCAGTACTTC
cdr3_aa: CASSEFSGGQETQYF
clone_size: few
d_call: TRBD2
v_call: TRBV6-1
j_call: TRBJ2-5

cdr3_nt: TGTGCCAGCAGCCTCGGGACAGCTAACACCATATATTTT
cdr3_aa: CASSLGTANTIYF
clone_size: .
d_call: TRBD1
v_call: TRBV7-9
j_call: TRBJ1-3

cdr3_nt: TGTGCCAGCATCTTGGGACGGGTGATTGAGACCCAGTACTTC
cdr3_aa: CASILGRVIETQYF
clone_size: .
d_call: .
v_call: TRBV6-1
j_call: TRBJ2-5

cdr3_nt: TGTGCCAGCTCCAGGGACGCGACTAGCGCCAATGAGCAGTTCTTC
cdr3_aa: CASSRDATSANEQFF
clone_size: .
d_call: TRBD2
v_call: TRBV7-3
j_call: TRBJ2-1

cdr3_nt: TGTGCCAGCAGCGTAGGCAGGGGGCTCACTGAAGCTTTCTTT
cdr3_aa: CASSVGRGLTEAFF
clone_size: .
d_call: TRBD1
v_call: TRBV9
j_call: TRBJ1-1

cdr3_nt: TGCGCCAGCAGCCAAGTTCAGGGCACTGAAGCTTTCTTT
cdr3_aa: CASSQVQGTEAFF
clone_size: .
d_call: .
v_call: TRBV4-1
j_call: TRBJ1-1

cdr3_nt: TGCGCCAGCAGCCCCGAGGGCCCAGCGGACGGCACTGAAGCTTTCTTT
cdr3_aa: CASSPEGPADGTEAFF
clone_size: .
d_call: .
v_call: TRBV5-1
j_call: TRBJ1-1

cdr3_nt: TGTGCCAGCAGTTACTCGAGCAGGACGCCGTGGCCCCAGCATTTT
cdr3_aa: CASSYSSRTPWPQHF
clone_size: .
d_call: .
v_call: TRBV6-5
j_call: TRBJ1-5

cdr3_nt: TGTGCCAGTAGTTATACTCCAACGGCGACTAATGAAAAACTGTTTTTT
cdr3_aa: CASSYTPTATNEKLFF
clone_size: .
d_call: .
v_call: TRBV19
j_call: TRBJ1-4

cdr3_nt: TGTGCCAGCAGCTTGGACTGGACAGCCTCAGCAATACTTACGCAGTATTTT
cdr3_aa: CASSLDWTASAILTQYF
clone_size: once
d_call: .
v_call: TRBV7-8
j_call: TRBJ2-3

cdr3_nt: TGTGCCAGCAGCTTCCCGTACAGGGCCAGGAACACTGAAGCTTTCTTT
cdr3_aa: CASSFPYRARNTEAFF
clone_size: .
d_call: .
v_call: TRBV11-3
j_call: TRBJ1-1

cdr3_nt: TGTGCCAGCTCGGACGGGGAGCTGTTTTTT
cdr3_aa: CASSDGELFF
clone_size: .
d_call: .
v_call: TRBV28
j_call: TRBJ2-2

cdr3_nt: TGTGCCAGCAGCTTAGCGGGGGCAGATAACTATGGCTACACCTTC
cdr3_aa: CASSLAGADNYGYTF
clone_size: .
d_call: .
v_call: TRBV7-9
j_call: TRBJ1-2

cdr3_nt: TGTGCCAGCAGTGTTGCATCACGACAAAGTCGGGCCAACGTCCTGACTTTC
cdr3_aa: CASSVASRQSRANVLTF
clone_size: .
d_call: .
v_call: TRBV6-9
j_call: TRBJ2-6

cdr3_nt: TGCGCCAGCACCTCAGGACAGGGAAGATCCTACGAGCAGTACTTC
cdr3_aa: CASTSGQGRSYEQYF
clone_size: .
d_call: TRBD1
v_call: TRBV5-1
j_call: TRBJ2-7

cdr3_nt: TGTGCCAGCAGCCCCCCCGACAGGGGGGTCGGTGGCTACACCTTC
cdr3_aa: CASSPPDRGVGGYTF
clone_size: .
d_call: TRBD1
v_call: TRBV7-8
j_call: TRBJ1-2

cdr3_nt: TGTGCCAGCAGACACGGCGGCGGCGAGCAGTACTTC
cdr3_aa: CASRHGGGEQYF
clone_size: .
d_call: .
v_call: TRBV6-6
j_call: TRBJ2-7